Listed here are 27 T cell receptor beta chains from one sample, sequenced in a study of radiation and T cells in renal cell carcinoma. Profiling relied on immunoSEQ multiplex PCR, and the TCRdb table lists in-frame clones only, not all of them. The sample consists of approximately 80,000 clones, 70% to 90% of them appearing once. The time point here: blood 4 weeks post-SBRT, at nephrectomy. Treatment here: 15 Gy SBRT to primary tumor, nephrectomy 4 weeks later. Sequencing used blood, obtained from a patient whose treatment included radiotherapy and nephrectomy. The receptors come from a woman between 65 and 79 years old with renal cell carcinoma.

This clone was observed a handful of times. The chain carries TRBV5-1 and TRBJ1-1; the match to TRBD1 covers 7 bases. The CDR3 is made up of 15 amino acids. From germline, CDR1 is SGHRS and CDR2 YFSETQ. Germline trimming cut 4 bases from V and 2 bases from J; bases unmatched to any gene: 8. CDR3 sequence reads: CASSPEGTANTEAFF. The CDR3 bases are TGCGCCAGCAGCCCCGAAGGGACAGCCAACACTGAAGCTTTCTTT.

CDR3 protein: CASSFDGNQPQHF. In nucleotides, the CDR3 is TGTGCCAGCAGCTTCGACGGCAATCAGCCCCAGCATTTT. The gene calls are TRBV7-9 and TRBJ1-5; D gene uncertain. Germline-derived CDR1 and CDR2 are SEHNR and FQNEAQ (reference sequence). V was pared by 3 bases and J by 2 bases, with 5 bases between. CDR3 length equals 13 residues.

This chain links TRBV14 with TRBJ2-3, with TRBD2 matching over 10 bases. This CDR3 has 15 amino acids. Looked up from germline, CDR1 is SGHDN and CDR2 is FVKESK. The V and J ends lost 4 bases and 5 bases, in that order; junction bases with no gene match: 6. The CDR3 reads CASSRTSGALDTQYF. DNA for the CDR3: TGTGCCAGCAGCCGCACTAGCGGGGCTTTAGATACGCAGTATTTT.

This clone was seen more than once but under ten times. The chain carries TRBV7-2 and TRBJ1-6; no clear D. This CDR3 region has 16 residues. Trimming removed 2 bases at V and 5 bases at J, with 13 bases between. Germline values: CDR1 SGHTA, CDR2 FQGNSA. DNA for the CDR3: TGTGCCAGCAGCTTAACGTGGGGATCTAATAATTCACCCCTCCACTTT. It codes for CASSLTWGSNNSPLHF.

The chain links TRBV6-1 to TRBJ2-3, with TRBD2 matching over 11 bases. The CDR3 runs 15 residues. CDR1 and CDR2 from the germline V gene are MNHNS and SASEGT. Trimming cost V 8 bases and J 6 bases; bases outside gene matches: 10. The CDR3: CASVVTSGGSDTQYF. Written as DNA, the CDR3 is TGTGCCAGCGTGGTAACTAGCGGGGGATCTGATACGCAGTATTTT.

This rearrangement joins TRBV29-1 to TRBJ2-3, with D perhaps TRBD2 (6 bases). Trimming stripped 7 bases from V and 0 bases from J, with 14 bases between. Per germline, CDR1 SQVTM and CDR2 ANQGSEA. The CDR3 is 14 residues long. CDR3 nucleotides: TGCAGCGCCTCGGGAGTCTTTAGCACAGATACGCAGTATTTT. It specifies CSASGVFSTDTQYF.

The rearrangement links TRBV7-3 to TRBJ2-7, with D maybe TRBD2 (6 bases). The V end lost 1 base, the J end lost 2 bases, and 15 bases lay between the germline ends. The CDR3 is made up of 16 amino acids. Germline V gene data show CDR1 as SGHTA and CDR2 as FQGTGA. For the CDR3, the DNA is TGTGCCAGCAGCTTAATTGGCGGGGTAGCACCCTACGAGCAGTACTTC. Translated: CASSLIGGVAPYEQYF.

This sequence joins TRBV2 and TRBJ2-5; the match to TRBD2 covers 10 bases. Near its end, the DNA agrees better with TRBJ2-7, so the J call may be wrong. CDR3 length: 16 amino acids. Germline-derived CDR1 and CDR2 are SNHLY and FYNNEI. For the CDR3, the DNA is TGTGCCAGCAGTGATTGGACTAGCGGACACTCCTACGAGCAGTACTTC. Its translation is CASSDWTSGHSYEQYF.

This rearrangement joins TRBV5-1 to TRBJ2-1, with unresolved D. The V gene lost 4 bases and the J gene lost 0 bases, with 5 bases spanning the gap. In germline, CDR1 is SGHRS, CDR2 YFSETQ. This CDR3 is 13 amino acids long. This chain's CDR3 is CASSLASYNEQFF. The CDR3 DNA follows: TGCGCCAGCAGCCTGGCCTCCTACAATGAGCAGTTCTTC.

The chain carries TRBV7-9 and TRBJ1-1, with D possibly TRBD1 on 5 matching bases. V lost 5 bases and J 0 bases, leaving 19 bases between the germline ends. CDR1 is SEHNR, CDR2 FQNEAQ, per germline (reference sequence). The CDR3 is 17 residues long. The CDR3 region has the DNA TGTGCCAGCAGCCCTCACCGGGGGGGGTGGATGAACACTGAAGCTTTCTTT. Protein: CASSPHRGGWMNTEAFF.

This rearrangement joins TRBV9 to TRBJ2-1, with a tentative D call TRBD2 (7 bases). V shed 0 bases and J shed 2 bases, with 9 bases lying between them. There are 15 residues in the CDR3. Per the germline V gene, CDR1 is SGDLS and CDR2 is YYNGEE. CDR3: CASSVGGGTYNEQFF. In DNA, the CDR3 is TGTGCCAGCAGCGTAGGGGGGGGCACCTACAATGAGCAGTTCTTC.

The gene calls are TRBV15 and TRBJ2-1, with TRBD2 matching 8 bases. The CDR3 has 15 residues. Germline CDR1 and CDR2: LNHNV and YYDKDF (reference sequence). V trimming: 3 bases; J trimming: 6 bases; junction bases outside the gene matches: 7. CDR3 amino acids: CATSRAGGPFNEQFF. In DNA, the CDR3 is TGTGCCACCAGCAGGGCGGGGGGCCCTTTCAATGAGCAGTTCTTC.

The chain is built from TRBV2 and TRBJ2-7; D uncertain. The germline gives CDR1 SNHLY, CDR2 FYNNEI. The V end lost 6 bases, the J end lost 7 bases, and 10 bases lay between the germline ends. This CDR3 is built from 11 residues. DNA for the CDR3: TGTGCCAGCAGCGCCGTGGGAGAGCAGTACTTC. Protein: CASSAVGEQYF. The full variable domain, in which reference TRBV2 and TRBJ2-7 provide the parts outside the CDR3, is EPEVTQTPSHQVTQMGQEVILRCVPISNHLYFYWYRQILGQKVEFLVSFYNNEISEKSEIFDDQFSVERPDGSNFTLKIRSTKLEDSAMYFCASSAVGEQYFGPGTRLTVT.

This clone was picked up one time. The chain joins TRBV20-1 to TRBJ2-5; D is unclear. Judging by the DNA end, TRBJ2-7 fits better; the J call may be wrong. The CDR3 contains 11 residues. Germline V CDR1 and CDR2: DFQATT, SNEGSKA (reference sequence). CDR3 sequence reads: CSAAPGYEQYF. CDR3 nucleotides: TGCAGTGCTGCCCCGGGTTACGAGCAGTACTTC.

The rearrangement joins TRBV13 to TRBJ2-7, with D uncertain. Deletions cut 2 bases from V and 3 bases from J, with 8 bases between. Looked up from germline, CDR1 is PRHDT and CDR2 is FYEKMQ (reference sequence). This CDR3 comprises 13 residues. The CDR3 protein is CASSLKVGYEQYF. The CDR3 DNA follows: TGTGCCAGCAGCTTAAAGGTGGGCTACGAGCAGTACTTC.

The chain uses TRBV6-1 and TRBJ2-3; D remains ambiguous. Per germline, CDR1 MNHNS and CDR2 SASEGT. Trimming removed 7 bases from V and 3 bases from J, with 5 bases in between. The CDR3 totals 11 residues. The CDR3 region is CASTITDTQYF. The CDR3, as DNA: TGTGCCAGCACGATAACAGATACGCAGTATTTT.

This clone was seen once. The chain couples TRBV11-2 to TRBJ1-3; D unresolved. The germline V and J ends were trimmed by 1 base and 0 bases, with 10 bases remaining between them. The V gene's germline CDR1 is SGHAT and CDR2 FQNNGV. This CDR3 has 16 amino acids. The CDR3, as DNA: TGTGCCAGCAGCTTAGGGTTGGCGAGCTCTGGAAACACCATATATTTT. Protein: CASSLGLASSGNTIYF.

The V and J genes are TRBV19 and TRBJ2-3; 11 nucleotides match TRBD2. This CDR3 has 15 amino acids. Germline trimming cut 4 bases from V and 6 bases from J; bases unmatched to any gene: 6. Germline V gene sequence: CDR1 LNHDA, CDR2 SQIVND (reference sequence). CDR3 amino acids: CASSTATSGADTQYF. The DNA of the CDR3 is TGTGCCAGTAGTACCGCGACTAGCGGGGCGGATACGCAGTATTTT.

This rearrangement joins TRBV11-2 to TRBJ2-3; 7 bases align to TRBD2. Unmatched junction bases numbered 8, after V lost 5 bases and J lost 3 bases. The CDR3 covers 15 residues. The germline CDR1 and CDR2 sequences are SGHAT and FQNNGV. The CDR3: CASSPNGGGTDTQYF. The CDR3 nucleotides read TGTGCCAGCAGCCCGAATGGCGGGGGAACAGATACGCAGTATTTT.

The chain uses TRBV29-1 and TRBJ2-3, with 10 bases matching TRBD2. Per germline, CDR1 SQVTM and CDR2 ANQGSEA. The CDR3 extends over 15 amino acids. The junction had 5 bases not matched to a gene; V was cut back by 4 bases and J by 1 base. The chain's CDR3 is CSVGGLAGGTDTQYF. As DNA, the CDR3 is TGCAGCGTTGGAGGCCTAGCGGGGGGCACAGATACGCAGTATTTT.

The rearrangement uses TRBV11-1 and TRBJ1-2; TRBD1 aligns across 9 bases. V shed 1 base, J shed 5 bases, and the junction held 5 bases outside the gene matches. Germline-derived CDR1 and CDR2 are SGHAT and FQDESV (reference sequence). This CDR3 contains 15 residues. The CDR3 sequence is CASSLVGQGGYGYTF. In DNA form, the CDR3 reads TGTGCCAGCAGCTTAGTGGGACAGGGTGGGTATGGCTACACCTTC.

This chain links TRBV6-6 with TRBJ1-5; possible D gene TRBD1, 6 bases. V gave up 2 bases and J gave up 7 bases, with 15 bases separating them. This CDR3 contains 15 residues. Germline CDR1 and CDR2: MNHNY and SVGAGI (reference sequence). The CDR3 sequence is CASSYPTGFGQPQHF. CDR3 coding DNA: TGTGCCAGCAGTTACCCGACAGGATTTGGCCAGCCCCAGCATTTT.

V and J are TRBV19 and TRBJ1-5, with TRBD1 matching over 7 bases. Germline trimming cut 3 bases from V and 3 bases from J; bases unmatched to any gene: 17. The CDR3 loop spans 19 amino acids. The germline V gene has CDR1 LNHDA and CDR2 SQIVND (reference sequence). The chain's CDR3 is CASSIDKTGNNFFNQPQHF. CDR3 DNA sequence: TGTGCCAGTAGTATCGACAAGACAGGGAATAATTTTTTCAATCAGCCCCAGCATTTT.

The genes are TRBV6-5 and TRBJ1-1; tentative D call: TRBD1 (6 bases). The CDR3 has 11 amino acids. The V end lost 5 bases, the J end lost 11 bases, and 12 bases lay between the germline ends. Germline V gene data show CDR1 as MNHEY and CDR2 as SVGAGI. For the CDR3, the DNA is TGTGCCAGCAGTACAGGGCTTGTGGCTTTCTTT. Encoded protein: CASSTGLVAFF.

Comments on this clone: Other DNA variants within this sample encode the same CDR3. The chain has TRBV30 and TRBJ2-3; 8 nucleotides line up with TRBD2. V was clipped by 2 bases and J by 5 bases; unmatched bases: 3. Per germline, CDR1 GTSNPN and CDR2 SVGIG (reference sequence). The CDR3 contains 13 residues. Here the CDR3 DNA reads TGTGCCTGGAGTTCAAGCGGGGGAGATACGCAGTATTTT. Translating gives CAWSSSGGDTQYF.

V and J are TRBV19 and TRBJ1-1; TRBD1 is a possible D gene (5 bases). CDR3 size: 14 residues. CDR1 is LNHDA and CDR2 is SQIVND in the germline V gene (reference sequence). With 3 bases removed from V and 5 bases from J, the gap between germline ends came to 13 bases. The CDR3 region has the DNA TGTGCCAGTAGTATCCCCTCACCAGGGACTGAAGCTTTCTTT. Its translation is CASSIPSPGTEAFF. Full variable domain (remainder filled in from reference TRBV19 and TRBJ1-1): DGGITQSPKYLFRKEGQNVTLSCEQNLNHDAMYWYRQDPGQGLRLIYYSQIVNDFQKGDIAEGYSVSREKKESFPLTVTSAQKNPTAFYLCASSIPSPGTEAFFGQGTRLTVV.

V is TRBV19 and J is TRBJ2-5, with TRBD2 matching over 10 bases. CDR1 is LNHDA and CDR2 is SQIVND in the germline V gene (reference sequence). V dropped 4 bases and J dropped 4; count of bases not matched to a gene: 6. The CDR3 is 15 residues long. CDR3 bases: TGTGCCAGTAGTAATCTAGCGGGGGCATCAGAGACCCAGTACTTC. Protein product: CASSNLAGASETQYF.